This T cell receptor beta chain was recorded in a study of cytomegalovirus exposure and HLA in healthy donors. Study overall: Early released data had approximately 86 million unique TCRs, all coming from HLA-typed donors. Points from the study as a whole: Researchers catalogued some 160 TCR beta chains as cytomegalovirus-associated. A later analysis, which compared TCR beta chains of equal frequency, found the HLA-associated ones more clonally expanded. There were several of the most significant clusters that appeared linked to common viral pathogens in a later analysis.

The germline V gene encodes CDR1 SGHVS and CDR2 FQNEAQ. The J segment lost 0 bases and the V segment lost 5 bases, leaving 5 bases of the junction unmatched. CDR3 length: 16 amino acids. Comments on this clone: No antigen is known for it.

With 60 Vbeta and 13 Jbeta primers, the PCR was carried out. Generated by immunoSEQ multiplex PCR, the TCRdb table keeps only in-frame clones and is missing some. The table has about 98,000 clones, around 72% seen once; the top ten hold 9.5% to 13%. This TCR was recovered from a man aged 18 to 30 in good health and CMV-seropositive. Sequencing was carried out using PBMCs. The V call is TRBV7-8, the J call TRBJ1-3; TRBD1 aligns across 9 bases. The CDR3 reads CASSPGQGVSGNTIYF. The CDR3 DNA follows: TGTGCCAGCAGCCCGGGACAGGGAGTCTCTGGAAACACCATATATTTT.